This T cell receptor beta chain was captured by sequencing in a study of response to subunit inactivated influenza vaccine. Findings of the study overall: Seasonal influenza vaccination, on each occasion, was suggested by the authors to recruit few new T cells.

This CDR3 has 11 amino acids. Trimming removed 3 bases from V and 11 bases from J, with 10 bases in between. CDR1 MNHEY and CDR2 SVGAGI come from the germline V gene. MiXCR, run by TCRdb on the RT-PCR reads, gives a single entry per CDR3 protein. The sample holds roughly 460,000 distinct CDR3 sequences, about 10% seen once. To note about this clonotype: Its antigen is unknown.

Sequences were derived from PBMCs from blood, sampled 40 to 50 days after vaccination. The source of this sequence is a man aged 50-59 years who received an inactivated influenza vaccine. V and J are TRBV6-5 and TRBJ1-1; D is unclear. The CDR3 DNA sequence: TGTGCCAGCAGTTATAGCGGTGGGGCTTTCTTT. This encodes CASSYSGGAFF.